A single sample is the source of the 8 T cell receptor beta chains below, sequenced in a study of neurological immune-mediated disorders. From the 5' RACE reads, TCRdb called clonotypes with MiXCR, one entry per CDR3 protein. Here the sample spans 50,000 or so distinct CDR3 sequences, approximately 17% being singletons. Sequences were obtained from PBMCs. The receptors derive from a man between 60 and 75 years old in good health.

This clonotype has ten or more counts. The gene calls are TRBV5-5 and TRBJ1-5; tentative D call: TRBD1 (6 bases). Germline CDR1 is SGHKS and CDR2 is YYEKEE (reference sequence). Trimming cost V 0 bases and J 3 bases, with 13 bases left between them. CDR3 length: 16 amino acids. The CDR3 region is CASSLVGRQDNQPQHF. DNA for the CDR3: TGTGCCAGCAGCTTGGTAGGGAGACAGGACAATCAGCCCCAGCATTTT.

This clonotype was observed many times. V is TRBV20-1 and J is TRBJ2-1; D is ambiguous. The germline V gene has CDR1 DFQATT and CDR2 SNEGSKA (reference sequence). V was pared by 3 bases and J by 0 bases, with 9 bases between. This CDR3 region has 14 residues. Here the CDR3 reads CSASGFSSYNEQFF. In DNA form, the CDR3 reads TGCAGTGCTAGTGGGTTCAGCTCCTACAATGAGCAGTTCTTC.

The genes are TRBV11-2 and TRBJ2-1, with D hard to call. Germline V CDR1 and CDR2: SGHAT, FQNNGV. This CDR3 is built from 15 residues. Between the trimmed V and J ends, which lost 0 bases and 3 bases, there was a span of 9 bases. CDR3 sequence: CASSLEASSYNEQFF. The CDR3, as DNA: TGTGCCAGCAGCTTAGAAGCGTCAAGCTACAATGAGCAGTTCTTC.

This clonotype was seen at least ten times. The V gene is TRBV28, the J gene TRBJ1-1, with D perhaps TRBD1 (5 bases). V was trimmed by 6 bases and J by 7 bases, leaving 18 bases between them. The CDR3 covers 14 residues. Germline V gene lookup returns CDR1 MDHEN and CDR2 SYDVKM. CDR3 amino acids: CASSAFQGMGEAFF. In DNA form, the CDR3 reads TGTGCCAGCAGCGCCTTTCAGGGTATGGGTGAAGCTTTCTTT.

As to this clonotype: Being one base from a much bigger clone, this may be a read error. The rearrangement links TRBV7-9 to TRBJ2-3; D not certain. The germline CDR1 and CDR2 sequences are SEHNR and FQNEAQ (reference sequence). This CDR3 has 14 residues. CDR3 sequence: CVSSPEGLTDTQYF. CDR3 DNA: TGTGTCAGCAGCCCGGAAGGCCTCACAGATACGCAGTATTTT.

This clonotype was counted many times. This chain links TRBV2 with TRBJ2-3; TRBD2 agrees at 11 bases. V lost 8 bases and J lost 4; bases outside the gene matches: 11. The CDR3 covers 16 residues. Germline V lookup: CDR1 SNHLY, CDR2 FYNNEI. CDR3 bases: TGTGCCAGCGGATCCCATAGCGGGAGGGCGGCAGATACGCAGTATTTT. Encoded protein: CASGSHSGRAADTQYF.

This clonotype appeared many times. This sequence joins TRBV5-1 and TRBJ2-5; TRBD2 aligns across 10 bases. Trimming at V came to 2 bases and at J to 4 bases, leaving 5 bases not matched to a gene. The CDR3 runs to 15 residues. Germline CDR1 is SGHRS and CDR2 is YFSETQ. CDR3 in amino acids: CASSFLAGVGETQYF. For the CDR3, the DNA is TGCGCCAGCAGCTTCCTAGCGGGAGTAGGAGAGACCCAGTACTTC.

This clonotype was recorded many times. For the CDR3, the DNA is TGTGCCAGCAGTTTAGGGGGGGATTGGACCTACGAGCAGTACTTC. This codes for CASSLGGDWTYEQYF. The chain recombines TRBV12-3 or TRBV12-4 with TRBJ2-7; possibly TRBD2 for D (6 bases). The CDR3 sequence is 15 residues long. V was clipped by 1 base and J by 2 bases, with 12 bases between them.